This T cell receptor (beta chain) originates from a study of CD8 T cells in Susac syndrome. An input of about 0.5 to 1 ug of RNA was subjected to reverse transcription using random hexamers. Multiplex immunoSEQ PCR targeted 54 Vbeta and 13 Jbeta TCR beta segments. TCRdb called the immunoSEQ multiplex PCR reads again in MiXCR, with one record for every CDR3 protein. The data hold some 450,000 distinct CDR3 sequences, with approximately 85% observed a single time. V lost 1 base to trimming and J lost 6 bases, with 12 bases between them. Germline V gene sequence: CDR1 MDHEN, CDR2 SYDVKM. This CDR3 has 14 amino acids. A note on this clonotype: What it binds is not known.

Study-wide findings and caveats: Regarding the TCR sequencing and HLA analysis, the study admitted that a relatively small number of individuals were involved.

The chain recombines TRBV28 with TRBJ1-1, with D possibly being TRBD1 (6 bases). The receptor's source is a human donor with multiple sclerosis. Material: CD8+ T cells from PBMCs. The CDR3, as DNA: TGTGCCAGCAGTTTATCTACAGGGAAGGCTGAAGCTTTCTTT. Protein product: CASSLSTGKAEAFF.